What follows is one T cell receptor (beta chain) and its context. What it recognizes is unknown. CDR1 is MGHRA, CDR2 YSYEKL, per germline. V gave up 1 base and J gave up 8 bases; unmatched junction bases: 15. The CDR3 length is 18 residues. Some clones are missing from TCRdb's copy, which holds only in-frame ones; the method was immunoSEQ multiplex PCR. Among 450,000 to 500,000 clones listed, approximately 80% were seen once. This sample stems from a study of shared clonotypes between healthy human individuals. Whole-study results and caveats: Genetic and exposure-history diversity was limited by the small donor number. Sampling was confined to blood; repertoires within tissues likely differ. The expectation was that sequencing depth would affect clonotype sharing among donors.

Unsorted samples used approximately 87 million PBMCs for genomic DNA. This sequence joins TRBV4-1 and TRBJ2-1; 9 bases are shared with TRBD2. The sequenced material came from PBMCs. The clonotype was recovered from a woman between 40 and 50 years old in good health. Some clones in this sample may be carry-over from other donors' samples. This CDR3 is CASSQARAASGITYEQFF. The CDR3 DNA reads as TGCGCCAGCAGCCAAGCACGCGCGGCTAGCGGGATTACGTATGAGCAGTTCTTC.